The 4 T cell receptor beta chains below were found in one sample sequenced in a study of neurological immune-mediated disorders. Using its own MiXCR run on the 5' RACE reads, TCRdb lists one record per CDR3 protein. The sample carries around 47,000 distinct CDR3 sequences, about an eighth recorded once. The sequenced sample consisted of PBMCs. These receptors were taken from a female donor in good health.

Many counts were recorded for this clonotype. The gene calls are TRBV5-1 and TRBJ1-1, with D perhaps matching TRBD1 (5 bases). The CDR3 is 15 residues long. Germline V gives CDR1 SGHRS, CDR2 YFSETQ. V was trimmed by 0 bases and J by 2 bases, leaving 11 bases between them. The CDR3 DNA is TGCGCCAGCAGCTTGGAATGGCAGGGTAACACTGAAGCTTTCTTT. It encodes CASSLEWQGNTEAFF.

This clonotype occurred many times. The rearrangement joins TRBV15 to TRBJ2-1; 12 bases are a match to TRBD2. There are 21 residues in the CDR3. The germline gives CDR1 LNHNV, CDR2 YYDKDF (reference sequence). The V and J ends lost 3 bases and 0 bases, in that order; junction bases with no gene match: 15. DNA of the CDR3: TGTGCCACCAGCAGCCGGCGGGGGGGGACTAGCGGGTATAGCTCCTACAATGAGCAGTTCTTC. Its protein product is CATSSRRGGTSGYSSYNEQFF.

In its sample, this clonotype is medium-sized (0.01 to 0.1%). This chain uses TRBV6-5 with TRBJ2-6; D perhaps matches TRBD1 (6 bases). The V gene's germline CDR1 is MNHEY and CDR2 SVGAGI. V was pared by 5 bases and J by 0 bases, with 14 bases between. This CDR3 comprises 17 residues. CDR3 sequence reads: CASSRTVTSSGANVLTF. CDR3 DNA sequence: TGTGCCAGCAGTCGGACAGTAACTTCCTCTGGGGCCAACGTCCTGACTTTC.

About this clonotype itself: A much larger clone is a single base away; this may be a read error. The chain uses TRBV29-1 and TRBJ1-2; D possibly corresponds to TRBD1 (5 bases). The germline gives CDR1 SQVTM, CDR2 ANQGSEA. The CDR3 covers 14 residues. The CDR3 is CSVGDLTAVYVYTF. The CDR3 nucleotides are TGCAGCGTTGGGGACTTGACAGCCGTCTATGTCTACACCTTC.